The 20 T cell receptor beta chains presented below share a single source sample, sequenced in a study of blood T cell repertoires in COVID-19. The protocol was immunoSEQ multiplex PCR, while the TCRdb copy is restricted to in-frame clones and leaves out a portion. Of more than 20,000 clones detected, approximately 90% appear once; the ten largest clones hold 25% to 30%. What was sequenced was peripheral blood. The receptor set was obtained from a human donor with active COVID-19. The donor label of this sample is uncertain.

V gene TRBV7-8 combines with J gene TRBJ2-7; maybe TRBD1 (6 bases). Germline-derived CDR1 and CDR2 are SGHVS and FQNEAQ. V lost 5 bases, J lost 5 bases, and 22 bases lay in between. The CDR3 runs 16 residues. CDR3: CASSTPRPGAWDEQYF. The DNA for the CDR3 is TGTGCCAGCAGCACTCCCAGGCCAGGGGCATGGGACGAGCAGTACTTC. Filled out from reference TRBV7-8 and TRBJ2-7, the complete variable domain reads GAGVSQSPRYKVAKRGQDVALRCDPISGHVSLFWYQQALGQGPEFLTYFQNEAQLDKSGLPSDRFFAERPEGSVSTLKIQRTQQEDSAVYLCASSTPRPGAWDEQYFGPGTRLTVT.

The chain is built from TRBV7-2 and TRBJ2-3; 7 bases line up with TRBD2. The germline V gene encodes CDR1 SGHTA and CDR2 FQGNSA. This CDR3 contains 16 residues. V lost 5 bases to trimming and J lost 0 bases; unmatched junction nucleotides: 8. Here the CDR3 reads CASSLIAGTSTDTQYF. In DNA, the CDR3 is TGTGCCAGCAGCCTCATAGCGGGTACTAGCACAGATACGCAGTATTTT.

This sequence joins TRBV5-8 and TRBJ1-6; 7 bases match TRBD1. The CDR3 contains 16 residues. V lost 4 bases, J lost 6 bases, and 10 bases stayed unmatched. CDR1 is SGHTS, CDR2 YDEGEE, per germline. The DNA of the CDR3 is TGTGCCAGCAGCCGAGACAGGGTGGGTTTTAATTCACCCCTCCACTTT. Protein product: CASSRDRVGFNSPLHF.

This sequence joins TRBV18 and TRBJ2-3, with a possible D match to TRBD2 (5 bases). The CDR3 covers 15 residues. V dropped 3 bases and J dropped 0 bases, with 10 bases sitting between them. CDR1 KGHSH and CDR2 LQKENI come from the germline V gene. DNA for the CDR3: TGTGCCAGCTCACCGTCGGGGTTTAGCACAGATACGCAGTATTTT. Its translation: CASSPSGFSTDTQYF.

The genes are TRBV7-2 and TRBJ2-5; possibly TRBD1 for D (6 bases). Trimming took 1 base from V and 2 from J, leaving 14 bases between them. The germline gives CDR1 SGHTA, CDR2 FQGNSA. CDR3 length equals 16 residues. For the CDR3, the DNA is TGTGCCAGCAGCTTAGATTCGAGACAGGCACAAGAGACCCAGTACTTC. It is translated as CASSLDSRQAQETQYF. The complete variable domain, with remaining parts taken from reference TRBV7-2 and TRBJ2-5, reads GAGVSQSPSNKVTEKGKDVELRCDPISGHTALYWYRQSLGQGLEFLIYFQGNSAPDKSGLPSDRFSAERTGGSVSTLTIQRTQQEDSAVYLCASSLDSRQAQETQYFGPGTRLLVL.

The rearrangement links TRBV5-6 to TRBJ1-2; the D gene is possibly TRBD1 (6 bases). This CDR3 has 17 residues. Trimming left V 2 bases short and J 6 bases short, with 23 bases between. CDR1 is SGHDT and CDR2 is YYEEEE in the germline V gene. The CDR3 is CASSFSGQLLNKNGYTF. For the CDR3, the DNA is TGTGCCAGCAGCTTTTCCGGACAGCTTCTTAACAAGAATGGCTACACCTTC.

This chain uses TRBV5-1 with TRBJ1-1; TRBD1 is a possible D gene (5 bases). V was trimmed by 4 bases and J by 0 bases, leaving 13 bases between them. Germline lookup yields CDR1 SGHRS and CDR2 YFSETQ. The CDR3 is made up of 15 amino acids. The chain's CDR3 is CASSPSGVLNTEAFF. The CDR3, as DNA: TGCGCCAGCAGCCCGTCGGGGGTGTTGAACACTGAAGCTTTCTTT.

V and J are TRBV14 and TRBJ2-5, with D possibly TRBD1 on 6 matching bases. The CDR3 contains 15 residues. Germline V lookup: CDR1 SGHDN, CDR2 FVKESK. Trimming removed 2 bases from V and 5 bases from J, with 15 bases in between. The CDR3 DNA reads as TGTGCCAGCAGCCAATTGGGGGCGGTTCACGAGACCCAGTACTTC. This codes for CASSQLGAVHETQYF.

The chain has TRBV2 and TRBJ2-7, with a tentative D call TRBD2 (5 bases). The CDR3 is 15 amino acids. The V gene lost 7 bases and the J gene lost 3 bases, with 19 bases spanning the gap. CDR1 is SNHLY and CDR2 is FYNNEI in the germline V gene. CDR3: CASKLGRGRDYEQYF. The CDR3 region has the DNA TGTGCCAGCAAGCTCGGACGGGGAAGAGACTACGAGCAGTACTTC.

This chain uses TRBV30 with TRBJ2-3; TRBD2 agrees at 7 bases. Germline V gene sequence: CDR1 GTSNPN, CDR2 SVGIG (reference sequence). Losses at the gene ends were 3 bases for V and 5 bases for J; bases not matched to a gene: 17. The CDR3 contains 17 residues. The CDR3 sequence: CAWREVSEAGWKDTQYF. For the CDR3, the DNA is TGTGCCTGGAGGGAGGTCAGTGAAGCGGGGTGGAAAGATACGCAGTATTTT.

The rearrangement joins TRBV6-5 to TRBJ1-3; no clear D. Germline loops: CDR1 MNHEY, CDR2 SVGAGI. Trimming cost V 2 bases and J 0 bases, with 11 bases left between them. The CDR3 is 16 amino acids. The CDR3 DNA follows: TGTGCCAGCAGTTACCTACCAGGTTACTCTGGAAACACCATATATTTT. This sequence encodes CASSYLPGYSGNTIYF.

The chain is built from TRBV10-3 and TRBJ2-7; 9 bases map to TRBD1. Germline CDR1 ENHRY, CDR2 SYGVKD. The CDR3 totals 14 residues. J was trimmed by 6 bases and V by 0 bases; bases with no gene match: 3. CDR3 DNA sequence: TGTGCCATCAGTGAGTCGGGGACAGGGAGCGAGCAGTACTTC. Translating gives CAISESGTGSEQYF.

In regard to this clone: The junction does not match germline at one end; this may be a read error. The chain couples TRBV7-7 to TRBJ2-1; the match to TRBD2 covers 12 bases. Germline CDR1 is SSHAT and CDR2 is FNYEAQ (reference sequence). This CDR3 has 18 amino acids. The CDR3 sequence is CASSLMTGWTSGENEQFF. In DNA form, the CDR3 reads TGTGCTAGCAGCTTAATGACAGGGTGGACTAGCGGGGAAAATGAGCAGTTCTTC. The entire variable domain, with the rest obtained from reference TRBV7-7 and TRBJ2-1, is as follows: GAGVSQSPRYKVTKRGQDVTLRCDPISSHATLYWYQQALGQGPEFLTYFNYEAQPDKSGLPSDRFSAERPEGSISTLTIQRTEQRDSAMYRCASSLMTGWTSGENEQFFGPGTRLTVL.

The J gene is TRBJ2-1, the V gene TRBV14; D remains unclear. V shed 3 bases and J shed 0 bases, with 9 bases lying between them. This CDR3 has 15 residues. CDR1 is SGHDN, CDR2 FVKESK, per germline. The CDR3, as DNA: TGTGCCAGCAGCCACAGCGATCCCTCCTACAATGAGCAGTTCTTC. Protein: CASSHSDPSYNEQFF.

This clone showed up just a few times. The chain carries TRBV3-1 (or the pseudogene TRBV3-2) and TRBJ1-1; the D gene is possibly TRBD1 (6 bases). CDR3 length: 12 residues. CDR1 and CDR2 (germline): LGHDT, YNNKEL (reference sequence). The V end lost 5 bases, the J end lost 5 bases, and 9 bases lay between the germline ends. CDR3 sequence: CASSFDRTEAFF. In nucleotides, the CDR3 is TGTGCCAGCAGCTTCGACAGGACTGAAGCTTTCTTT.

This clone was recorded a few times. This sequence joins TRBV9 and TRBJ2-5, with 9 bases matching TRBD1. Germline assignment: CDR1 SGDLS and CDR2 YYNGEE. The CDR3 has 14 amino acids. V was clipped by 4 bases and J by 5 bases; unmatched bases: 6. CDR3: CASSSDRGGETQYF. As DNA, the CDR3 is TGTGCCAGCAGCTCGGACAGGGGAGGGGAGACCCAGTACTTC. Full variable domain (missing parts from reference TRBV9 and TRBJ2-5): DSGVTQTPKHLITATGQRVTLRCSPRSGDLSVYWYQQSLDQGLQFLIQYYNGEERAKGNILERFSAQQFPDLHSELNLSSLELGDSALYFCASSSDRGGETQYFGPGTRLLVL.

This clone was picked up one time. The chain combines TRBV7-2 with TRBJ2-7; D is unclear. Deletions cut 2 bases from V and 0 bases from J, with 14 bases between. The CDR3 runs to 16 residues. From germline, CDR1 is SGHTA and CDR2 FQGNSA. The CDR3 DNA reads as TGTGCCAGCAGCTTATATTCTCTGGGCAGCTCCTACGAGCAGTACTTC. It codes for CASSLYSLGSSYEQYF.

The V call is TRBV19, the J call TRBJ1-1, with 8 bases lining up with TRBD1. This CDR3 is built from 14 residues. V dropped 5 bases and J dropped 5; count of bases not matched to a gene: 7. The germline CDR1 and CDR2 sequences are LNHDA and SQIVND (reference sequence). The chain's CDR3 is CASSPDRVKTEAFF. Here the CDR3 DNA reads TGTGCCAGTAGTCCGGACAGGGTCAAAACTGAAGCTTTCTTT.

Only a few counts were recorded for this clone. This sequence joins TRBV3-1 (or the pseudogene TRBV3-2) and TRBJ2-2; 9 bases line up with TRBD1. CDR1 and CDR2 from the germline V gene are LGHDT and YNNKEL (reference sequence). J gave up 2 bases and V 2 bases, and 0 bases lay outside the gene matches. The CDR3 runs 15 residues. The CDR3 DNA is TGTGCCAGCAGCCAAACAGGGGGCAACACCGGGGAGCTGTTTTTT. It translates to CASSQTGGNTGELFF.

The V call is TRBV7-9, the J call TRBJ2-3; 12 bases map to TRBD2. After removal of 5 bases from V and 2 bases from J, the junction contained 5 bases not matched to a gene. The CDR3 sequence is 16 residues long. Looked up from germline, CDR1 is SEHNR and CDR2 is FQNEAQ (reference sequence). CDR3 sequence (DNA): TGTGCCAGCAGCGCCGGACTAGCGGGAAACACAGATACGCAGTATTTT. Its protein is CASSAGLAGNTDTQYF.